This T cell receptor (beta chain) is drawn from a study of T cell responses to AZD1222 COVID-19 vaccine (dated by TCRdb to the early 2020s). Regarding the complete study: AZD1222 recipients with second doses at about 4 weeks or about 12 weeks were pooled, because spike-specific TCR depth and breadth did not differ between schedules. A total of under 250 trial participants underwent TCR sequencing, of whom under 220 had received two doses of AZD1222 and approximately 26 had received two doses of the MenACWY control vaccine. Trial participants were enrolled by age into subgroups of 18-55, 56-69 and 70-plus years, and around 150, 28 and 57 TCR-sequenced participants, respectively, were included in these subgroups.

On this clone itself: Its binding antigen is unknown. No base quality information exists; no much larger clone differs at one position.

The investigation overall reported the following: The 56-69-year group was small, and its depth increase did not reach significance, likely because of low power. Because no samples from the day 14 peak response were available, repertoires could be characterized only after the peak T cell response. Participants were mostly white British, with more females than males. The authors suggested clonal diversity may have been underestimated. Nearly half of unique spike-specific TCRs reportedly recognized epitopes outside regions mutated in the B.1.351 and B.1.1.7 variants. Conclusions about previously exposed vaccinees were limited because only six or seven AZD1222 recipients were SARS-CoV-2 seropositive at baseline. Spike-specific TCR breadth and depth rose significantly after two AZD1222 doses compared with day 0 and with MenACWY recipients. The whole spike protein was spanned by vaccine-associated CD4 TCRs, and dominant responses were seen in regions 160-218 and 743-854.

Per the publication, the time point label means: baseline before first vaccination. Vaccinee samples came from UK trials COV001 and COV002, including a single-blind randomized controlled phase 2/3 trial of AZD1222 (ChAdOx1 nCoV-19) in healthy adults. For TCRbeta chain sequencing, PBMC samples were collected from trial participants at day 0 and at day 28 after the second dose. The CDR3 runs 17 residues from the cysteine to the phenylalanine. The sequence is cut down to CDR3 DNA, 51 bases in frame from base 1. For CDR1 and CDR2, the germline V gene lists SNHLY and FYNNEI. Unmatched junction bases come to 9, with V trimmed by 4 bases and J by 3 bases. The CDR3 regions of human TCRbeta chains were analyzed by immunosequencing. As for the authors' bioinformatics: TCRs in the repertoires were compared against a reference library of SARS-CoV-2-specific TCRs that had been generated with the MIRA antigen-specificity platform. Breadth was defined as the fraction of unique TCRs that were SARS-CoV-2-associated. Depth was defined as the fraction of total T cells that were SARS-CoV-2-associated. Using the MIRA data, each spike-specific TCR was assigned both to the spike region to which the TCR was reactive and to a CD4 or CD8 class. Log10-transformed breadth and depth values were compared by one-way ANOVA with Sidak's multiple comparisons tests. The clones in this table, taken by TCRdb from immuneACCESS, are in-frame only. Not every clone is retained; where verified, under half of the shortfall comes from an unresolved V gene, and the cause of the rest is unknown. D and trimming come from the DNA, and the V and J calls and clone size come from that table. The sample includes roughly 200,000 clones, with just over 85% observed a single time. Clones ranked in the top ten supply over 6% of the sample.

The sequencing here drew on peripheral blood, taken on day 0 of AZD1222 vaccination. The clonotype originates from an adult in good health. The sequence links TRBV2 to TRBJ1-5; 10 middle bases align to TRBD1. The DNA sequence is TGTGCCAGCAGTGGGTCCCGGGACAGGGGAGTCAATCAGCCCCAGCATTTT. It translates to CASSGSRDRGVNQPQHF. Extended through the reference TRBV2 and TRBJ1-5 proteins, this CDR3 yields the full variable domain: EPEVTQTPSHQVTQMGQEVILRCVPISNHLYFYWYRQILGQKVEFLVSFYNNEISEKSEIFDDQFSVERPDGSNFTLKIRSTKLEDSAMYFCASSGSRDRGVNQPQHFGDGTRLSIL.